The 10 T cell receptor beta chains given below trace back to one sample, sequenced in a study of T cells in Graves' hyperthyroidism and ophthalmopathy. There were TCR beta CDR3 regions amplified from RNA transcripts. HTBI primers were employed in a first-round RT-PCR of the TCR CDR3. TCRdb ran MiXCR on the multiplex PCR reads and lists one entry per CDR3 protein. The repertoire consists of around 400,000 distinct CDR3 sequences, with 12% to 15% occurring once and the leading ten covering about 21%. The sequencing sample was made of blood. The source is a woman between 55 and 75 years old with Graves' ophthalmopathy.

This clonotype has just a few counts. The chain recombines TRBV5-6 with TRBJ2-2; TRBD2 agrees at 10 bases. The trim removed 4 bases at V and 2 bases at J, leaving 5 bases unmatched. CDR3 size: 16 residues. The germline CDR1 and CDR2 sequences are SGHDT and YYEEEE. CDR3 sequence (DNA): TGTGCCAGCAGCGCCCCTAGCGGGGGTAACACCGGGGAGCTGTTTTTT. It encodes CASSAPSGGNTGELFF.

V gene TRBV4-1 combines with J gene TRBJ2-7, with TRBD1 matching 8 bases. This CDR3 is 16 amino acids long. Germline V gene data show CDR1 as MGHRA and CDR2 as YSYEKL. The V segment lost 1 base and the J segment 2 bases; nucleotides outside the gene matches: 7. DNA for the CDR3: TGCGCCAGCAGCCAAGGGGACAGGCGGCTGACCTACGAGCAGTACTTC. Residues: CASSQGDRRLTYEQYF.

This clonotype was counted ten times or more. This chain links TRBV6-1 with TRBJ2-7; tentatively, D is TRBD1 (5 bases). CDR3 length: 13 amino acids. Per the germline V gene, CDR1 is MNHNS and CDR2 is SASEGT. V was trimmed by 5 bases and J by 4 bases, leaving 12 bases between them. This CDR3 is CASSYRPGYEQYF. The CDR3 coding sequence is TGTGCCAGCAGTTATCGACCAGGGTACGAGCAGTACTTC.

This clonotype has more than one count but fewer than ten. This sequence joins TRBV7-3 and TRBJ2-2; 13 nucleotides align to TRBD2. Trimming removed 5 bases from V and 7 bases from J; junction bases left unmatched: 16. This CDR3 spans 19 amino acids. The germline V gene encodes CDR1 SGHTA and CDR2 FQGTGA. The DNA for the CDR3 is TGTGCCAGCAGCCAAGGACTAGCGGGAGTAGGCCCTCGCGTCGGGGAGCTGTTTTTT. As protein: CASSQGLAGVGPRVGELFF. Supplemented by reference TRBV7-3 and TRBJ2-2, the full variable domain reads GAGVSQTPSNKVTEKGKYVELRCDPISGHTALYWYRQSLGQGPEFLIYFQGTGAADDSGLPNDRFFAVRPEGSVSTLKIQRTERGDSAVYLCASSQGLAGVGPRVGELFFGEGSRLTVL.

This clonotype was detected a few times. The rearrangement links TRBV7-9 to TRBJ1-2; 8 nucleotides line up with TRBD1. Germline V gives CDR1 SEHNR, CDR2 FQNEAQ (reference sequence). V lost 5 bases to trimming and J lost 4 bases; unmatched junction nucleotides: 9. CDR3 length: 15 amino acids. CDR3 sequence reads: CASSAPGQEGYGYTF. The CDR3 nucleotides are TGTGCCAGCAGCGCTCCGGGACAGGAAGGCTATGGCTACACCTTC.

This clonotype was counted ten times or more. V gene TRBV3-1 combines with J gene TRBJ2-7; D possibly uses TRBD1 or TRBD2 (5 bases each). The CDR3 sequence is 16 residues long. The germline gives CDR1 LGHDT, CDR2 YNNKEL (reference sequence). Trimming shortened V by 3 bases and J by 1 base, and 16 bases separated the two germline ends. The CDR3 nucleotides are TGTGCCAGCAGCCATCGCTCCATGGGGGTTTCCTACGAGCAGTACTTC. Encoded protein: CASSHRSMGVSYEQYF.

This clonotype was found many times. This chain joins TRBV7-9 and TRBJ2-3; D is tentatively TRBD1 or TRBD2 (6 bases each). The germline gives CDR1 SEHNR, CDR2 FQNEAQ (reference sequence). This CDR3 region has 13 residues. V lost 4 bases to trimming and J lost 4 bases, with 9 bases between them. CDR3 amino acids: CASSSRGPDTQYF. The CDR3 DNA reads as TGTGCCAGCAGCTCACGGGGGCCAGATACGCAGTATTTT.

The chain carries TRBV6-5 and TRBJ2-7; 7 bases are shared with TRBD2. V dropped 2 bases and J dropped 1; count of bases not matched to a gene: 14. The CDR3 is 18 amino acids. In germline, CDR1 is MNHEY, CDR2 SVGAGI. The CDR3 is CASSYGPPGAGVSYEQYF. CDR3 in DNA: TGTGCCAGCAGTTACGGACCTCCTGGGGCGGGAGTATCCTACGAGCAGTACTTC.

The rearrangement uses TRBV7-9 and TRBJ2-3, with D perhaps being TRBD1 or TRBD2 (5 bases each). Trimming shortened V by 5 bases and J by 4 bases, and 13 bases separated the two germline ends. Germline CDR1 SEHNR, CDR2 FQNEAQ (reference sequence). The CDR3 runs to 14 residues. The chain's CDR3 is CASSRGRPSDTQYF. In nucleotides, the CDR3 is TGTGCCAGCAGCCGGGGCCGGCCCTCAGATACGCAGTATTTT.

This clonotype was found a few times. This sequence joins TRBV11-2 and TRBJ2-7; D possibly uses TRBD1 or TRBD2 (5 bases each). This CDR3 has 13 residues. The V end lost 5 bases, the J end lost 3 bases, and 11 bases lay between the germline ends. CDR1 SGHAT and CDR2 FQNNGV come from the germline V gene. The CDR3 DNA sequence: TGTGCCAGCAGCCGGGGCTTTTACTACGAGCAGTACTTC. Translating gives CASSRGFYYEQYF.